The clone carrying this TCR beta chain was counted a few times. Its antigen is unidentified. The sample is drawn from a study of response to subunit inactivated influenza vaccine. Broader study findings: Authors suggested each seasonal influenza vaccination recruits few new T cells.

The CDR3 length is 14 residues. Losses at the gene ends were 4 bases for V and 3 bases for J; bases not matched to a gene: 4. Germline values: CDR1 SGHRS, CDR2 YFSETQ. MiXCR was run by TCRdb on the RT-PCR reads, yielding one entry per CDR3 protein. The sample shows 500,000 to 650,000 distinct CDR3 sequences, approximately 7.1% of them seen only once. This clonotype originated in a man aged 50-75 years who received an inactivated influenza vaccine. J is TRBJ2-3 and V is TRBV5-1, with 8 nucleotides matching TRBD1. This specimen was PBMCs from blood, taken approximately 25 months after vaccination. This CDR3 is CASSIDRGTDTQYF. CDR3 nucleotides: TGCGCCAGCAGCATCGACAGGGGTACAGATACGCAGTATTTT. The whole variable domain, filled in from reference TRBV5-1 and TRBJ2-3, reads KAGVTQTPRYLIKTRGQQVTLSCSPISGHRSVSWYQQTPGQGLQFLFEYFSETQRNKGNFPGRFSGRQFSNSRSEMNVSTLELGDSALYLCASSIDRGTDTQYFGPGTRLTVL.